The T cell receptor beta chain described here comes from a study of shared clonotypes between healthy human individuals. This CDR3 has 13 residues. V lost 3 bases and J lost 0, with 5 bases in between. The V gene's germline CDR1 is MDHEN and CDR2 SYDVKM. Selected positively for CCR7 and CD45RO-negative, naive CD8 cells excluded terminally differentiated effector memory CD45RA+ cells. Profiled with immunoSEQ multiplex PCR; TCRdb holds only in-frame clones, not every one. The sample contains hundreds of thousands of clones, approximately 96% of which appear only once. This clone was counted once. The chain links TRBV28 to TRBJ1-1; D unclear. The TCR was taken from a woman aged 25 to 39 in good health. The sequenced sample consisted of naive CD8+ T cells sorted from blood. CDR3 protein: CASSFNMNTEAFF. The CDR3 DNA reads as TGTGCCAGCAGTTTTAACATGAACACTGAAGCTTTCTTT.